These 30 T cell receptor beta chains originate from one sample sequenced in a study of blood T cell repertoires in COVID-19. Measured with immunoSEQ multiplex PCR; TCRdb has only the in-frame clones, and not every one. The repertoire consists of a few hundred thousand clones, with under 95% occurring once and the leading ten covering about a fifth. The specimen sequenced was PBMCs or T cells enriched from blood (not recorded which). These receptors all stem from a woman in her 30s who had recovered from COVID-19.

Only one count was recorded for this clone. The genes are TRBV7-9 and TRBJ1-2; 9 nucleotides align to TRBD1. V dropped 5 bases and J dropped 7; count of bases not matched to a gene: 5. CDR1 and CDR2 (germline): SEHNR, FQNEAQ (reference sequence). The CDR3 runs 13 residues. This CDR3 reads CASSATGGAGYTF. The CDR3 DNA reads TGTGCCAGCAGCGCTACAGGGGGCGCTGGCTACACCTTC.

V is TRBV28 and J is TRBJ2-7, with D possibly being TRBD1 (5 bases). The V gene lost 2 bases and the J gene lost 3 bases, with 8 bases spanning the gap. CDR1 is MDHEN and CDR2 is SYDVKM in the germline V gene. This CDR3 comprises 13 residues. This chain's CDR3 is CASSLARGYEQYF. CDR3 bases: TGTGCCAGCAGTTTAGCTAGGGGCTACGAGCAGTACTTC.

This clone was counted a few times. The chain recombines TRBV7-2 with TRBJ1-5; unclear D gene. V was cut by 5 bases and J by 5 bases, with 10 bases left in between. This CDR3 is built from 13 residues. Germline CDR1 SGHTA, CDR2 FQGNSA. The CDR3 spells CASSNMRDQPQHF. The CDR3, as DNA: TGTGCCAGCAGCAACATGAGGGATCAGCCCCAGCATTTT. Filled out from reference TRBV7-2 and TRBJ1-5, the complete variable domain reads GAGVSQSPSNKVTEKGKDVELRCDPISGHTALYWYRQSLGQGLEFLIYFQGNSAPDKSGLPSDRFSAERTGGSVSTLTIQRTQQEDSAVYLCASSNMRDQPQHFGDGTRLSIL.

This sequence joins TRBV7-9 and TRBJ1-1; 9 bases are shared with TRBD1. The CDR3 extends over 17 amino acids. The V gene end was trimmed by 5 bases and the J gene end by 1 base; junction bases not matched to a gene: 11. Germline V gives CDR1 SEHNR, CDR2 FQNEAQ (reference sequence). CDR3: CASSRRDRAMGNTEAFF. The CDR3 nucleotides read TGTGCCAGCAGCAGAAGGGACAGGGCGATGGGGAACACTGAAGCTTTCTTT.

This chain uses TRBV7-9 with TRBJ1-2; D ambiguous. V was cut by 0 bases and J by 4 bases, with 12 bases left in between. Germline CDR1 is SEHNR and CDR2 is FQNEAQ (reference sequence). The CDR3 is made up of 15 amino acids. CDR3 in DNA: TGTGCCAGCAGCTTAGCGGGGAGGGAGTTCTATGGCTACACCTTC. Its translation: CASSLAGREFYGYTF.

The CDR3: CASSFTTRSTGRSSYEQYF. CDR3 coding DNA: TGTGCCAGCAGCTTTACAACTCGATCGACAGGGCGTAGCTCCTACGAGCAGTACTTC. This sequence joins TRBV7-2 and TRBJ2-7; 7 bases fit TRBD1. Unmatched junction bases numbered 17, after V lost 3 bases and J lost 0 bases. The CDR3 runs 19 residues. Germline V gene data show CDR1 as SGHTA and CDR2 as FQGNSA.

The chain is built from TRBV19 and TRBJ2-5; 7 bases are shared with TRBD1. The CDR3 spans 15 residues. The V and J ends lost 4 bases and 7 bases, in that order; junction bases with no gene match: 12. Germline V gene lookup returns CDR1 LNHDA and CDR2 SQIVND (reference sequence). The CDR3 protein is CASSRQGVTLGTQYF. The CDR3 nucleotides are TGTGCCAGTAGTAGGCAGGGGGTCACTTTAGGGACCCAGTACTTC.

The V and J genes are TRBV6-2 or TRBV6-3 and TRBJ2-1; 12 bases align to TRBD2. The V segment lost 2 bases and the J segment 2 bases; nucleotides outside the gene matches: 1. From germline, CDR1 is MNHEY and CDR2 SVGEGT. The length of the CDR3 is 16 residues. The CDR3 loop is CASSYPSGRAYNEQFF. The CDR3 bases are TGTGCCAGCAGTTACCCTAGCGGGAGGGCCTACAATGAGCAGTTCTTC.

This chain connects TRBV18 to TRBJ1-1; 7 nucleotides align to TRBD1. Per the germline V gene, CDR1 is KGHSH and CDR2 is LQKENI. This CDR3 is built from 18 residues. V lost 0 bases and J lost 0; bases outside the gene matches: 10. The CDR3 DNA sequence: TGTGCCAGCTCACCACCGACAGGGAAGCAACTCCTGAACACTGAAGCTTTCTTT. Its protein product is CASSPPTGKQLLNTEAFF.

J is TRBJ1-2 and V is TRBV2; D unclear. Trimming stripped 7 bases from V and 7 bases from J, with 10 bases between. Germline CDR1 SNHLY, CDR2 FYNNEI. CDR3 length equals 11 residues. The CDR3 bases are TGTGCCAGCACCGGTGAATTTGGCTACACCTTC. This sequence encodes CASTGEFGYTF.

Notes on this clone: The identical CDR3 is also encoded by other nucleotide sequences in the sample. V is TRBV19 and J is TRBJ2-7; tentatively, D is TRBD1 (5 bases). This CDR3 is built from 11 residues. Trimming pared 5 bases from V and 7 bases from J, leaving 9 bases between. Germline V CDR1 and CDR2: LNHDA, SQIVND (reference sequence). For the CDR3, the DNA is TGTGCCAGTAGTCAGGGTTATGAGCAGTACTTC. This codes for CASSQGYEQYF.

This chain joins TRBV6-5 and TRBJ1-3, with D maybe TRBD1 (6 bases). V gave up 10 bases and J gave up 5 bases, with 9 bases separating them. The germline CDR1 and CDR2 sequences are MNHEY and SVGAGI. The CDR3 totals 11 residues. CDR3 bases: TGTGCCACCCAGGGGCGAAACACCATATATTTT. Protein sequence: CATQGRNTIYF.

The chain uses TRBV4-1 and TRBJ2-2; 8 nucleotides agree with TRBD1. This CDR3 spans 17 amino acids. V dropped 2 bases and J dropped 0; count of bases not matched to a gene: 5. Germline CDR1 and CDR2: MGHRA and YSYEKL. CDR3 sequence: CASSQRSQGANTGELFF. In DNA form, the CDR3 reads TGCGCCAGCAGCCAAAGGTCACAGGGGGCGAACACCGGGGAGCTGTTTTTT.

The rearrangement joins TRBV9 to TRBJ2-3; 8 bases fit TRBD2. V trimming: 3 bases; J trimming: 6 bases; junction bases outside the gene matches: 12. The germline CDR1 and CDR2 sequences are SGDLS and YYNGEE. The CDR3 contains 16 residues. The chain's CDR3 is CASSAFSGENPDTQYF. The CDR3 DNA follows: TGTGCCAGCAGCGCCTTTAGCGGGGAGAACCCCGATACGCAGTATTTT.

This rearrangement joins TRBV28 to TRBJ2-5, with a tentative D call TRBD2 (7 bases). Germline V CDR1 and CDR2: MDHEN, SYDVKM. V gave up 6 bases and J gave up 5 bases, with 16 bases separating them. This CDR3 spans 14 amino acids. The CDR3 coding sequence is TGTGCCAGCAGACCCAGGGGAGGGGCGGAGACCCAGTACTTC. Protein product: CASRPRGGAETQYF.

The rearrangement links TRBV28 to TRBJ2-5, with 11 bases aligning to TRBD2. V was pared by 3 bases and J by 4 bases, with 10 bases of the junction left unmatched. Germline V CDR1 and CDR2: MDHEN, SYDVKM. The CDR3 loop spans 17 amino acids. CDR3 in amino acids: CASSLGVAGGKGETQYF. CDR3 DNA: TGTGCCAGCAGTTTGGGGGTAGCGGGAGGGAAGGGAGAGACCCAGTACTTC.

J is TRBJ2-3 and V is TRBV4-3, with D unclear. The CDR3 covers 15 residues. V gave up 0 bases and J gave up 1 base, with 8 bases separating them. CDR1 and CDR2 (germline): LGHNA, YSLEER. The CDR3 DNA is TGCGCCAGCAGCCAAGATGGGCAGGGCACAGATACGCAGTATTTT. As protein: CASSQDGQGTDTQYF.

The V gene is TRBV7-2, the J gene TRBJ2-3; D is uncertain. The CDR3 extends over 13 amino acids. Per the germline V gene, CDR1 is SGHTA and CDR2 is FQGNSA. V lost 7 bases and J 2 bases, leaving 10 bases between the germline ends. CDR3 in amino acids: CASTRDFTDTQYF. CDR3 in DNA: TGTGCCAGCACCCGCGACTTCACAGATACGCAGTATTTT.

The V and J genes are TRBV30 and TRBJ1-1, with D tentatively TRBD1 (5 bases). Trimming shortened V by 3 bases and J by 1 base, and 9 bases separated the two germline ends. From germline, CDR1 is GTSNPN and CDR2 SVGIG (reference sequence). The CDR3 sequence is 13 residues long. The CDR3 reads CAWRSQGNTEAFF. The DNA of the CDR3 is TGTGCCTGGAGGTCGCAGGGGAACACTGAAGCTTTCTTT. Together with reference TRBV30 and TRBJ1-1, the CDR3 gives the full variable domain: SQTIHQWPATLVQPVGSPLSLECTVEGTSNPNLYWYRQAAGRGLQLLFYSVGIGQISSEVPQNLSASRPQDRQFILSSKKLLLSDSGFYLCAWRSQGNTEAFFGQGTRLTVV.

The rearrangement joins TRBV7-2 to TRBJ2-4, with 7 positions matching TRBD1. Germline V gene data show CDR1 as SGHTA and CDR2 as FQGNSA. CDR3 length: 13 amino acids. After removal of 5 bases from V and 6 bases from J, the junction contained 4 bases not matched to a gene. The CDR3 region is CASSTGQRNIQYF. CDR3 sequence (DNA): TGTGCCAGCAGCACGGGACAGAGAAACATTCAGTACTTC.

The chain links TRBV11-2 to TRBJ2-3; 10 bases line up with TRBD2. Germline values: CDR1 SGHAT, CDR2 FQNNGV. V lost 0 bases to trimming and J lost 8 bases; unmatched junction nucleotides: 8. The CDR3 runs to 16 residues. DNA for the CDR3: TGTGCCAGCAGCTTAGAGGCTAGCGGGAGTTGGCGTACGCAGTATTTT. Amino acid sequence: CASSLEASGSWRTQYF.

The J gene is TRBJ2-2, the V gene TRBV9; 10 bases align to TRBD2. The CDR3 totals 16 residues. Trimming took 2 bases from V and 6 from J; bases not matched to a gene: 7. CDR1 is SGDLS, CDR2 YYNGEE, per germline. CDR3 DNA: TGTGCCAGCAGCGTCGAAGCGGGAGGGCCCTCCGGGGAGCTGTTTTTT. This encodes CASSVEAGGPSGELFF.

In regard to this clone: The junction differs from germline at one of its ends, possibly a read error. The chain combines TRBV11-1 with TRBJ1-6; D gene ambiguous. The CDR3 has 13 amino acids. Germline CDR1 is SGHAT and CDR2 is FQDESV (reference sequence). The CDR3 sequence is CASSFARNSALHF. CDR3 in DNA: TGTGCCAGCAGCTTTGCCAGGAATTCAGCCCTCCACTTT.

The sample holds one count of this clone. Other DNA sequences of this sample code for an identical CDR3. The V call is TRBV18, the J call TRBJ2-1, with TRBD2 as a possible D gene (6 bases). This CDR3 has 11 amino acids. V shed 3 bases and J shed 9 bases, with 6 bases lying between them. Germline CDR1 is KGHSH and CDR2 is LQKENI. CDR3 protein: CASSPGGEQFF. The DNA of the CDR3 is TGTGCCAGCTCACCGGGGGGTGAGCAGTTCTTC.

This clone occurred once. This chain joins TRBV3-1 (or the pseudogene TRBV3-2) and TRBJ2-1; a possible D gene is TRBD2 (6 bases). This CDR3 has 16 amino acids. CDR1 LGHDT and CDR2 YNNKEL come from the germline V gene (reference sequence). V was shortened by 3 bases and J by 0 bases, with 12 bases between the two germline ends. The CDR3 DNA follows: TGTGCCAGCAGCCATGATAGCGGAGGCTCCTACAATGAGCAGTTCTTC. Translated, it gives CASSHDSGGSYNEQFF.

The V gene is TRBV7-2, the J gene TRBJ1-2; D might be TRBD1 (6 bases). The germline V and J ends were trimmed by 1 base and 8 bases, with 11 bases remaining between them. The CDR3 loop spans 13 amino acids. The germline gives CDR1 SGHTA, CDR2 FQGNSA. The CDR3 DNA follows: TGTGCCAGCAGCTTAGGACAGGTGGAGGGCTACACCTTC. Its protein is CASSLGQVEGYTF.

This chain uses TRBV27 with TRBJ2-7, with 8 bases identical to TRBD2. The germline V gene encodes CDR1 MNHEY and CDR2 SMNVEV (reference sequence). This CDR3 is built from 18 residues. V shed 3 bases, J shed 3 bases, and the junction held 16 bases outside the gene matches. CDR3 sequence: CASSLYMPSGLGIYEQYF. CDR3 nucleotide sequence: TGTGCCAGCAGTTTGTACATGCCGTCGGGACTAGGGATCTACGAGCAGTACTTC.

The chain uses TRBV4-3 and TRBJ2-3; 13 bases match TRBD2. V dropped 1 base and J dropped 4; count of bases not matched to a gene: 5. The CDR3 is made up of 17 amino acids. Germline V gives CDR1 LGHNA, CDR2 YSLEER. CDR3 loop: CASSQGLAGGGADTQYF. CDR3 sequence (DNA): TGCGCCAGCAGCCAAGGACTAGCGGGAGGAGGCGCAGATACGCAGTATTTT.

The CDR3 spells CAISYQLAVNTGELFF. In nucleotides, the CDR3 is TGTGCCATCAGCTACCAACTAGCTGTGAACACCGGGGAGCTGTTTTTT. The V and J genes are TRBV10-3 and TRBJ2-2, with a tentative D call TRBD2 (6 bases). V lost 6 bases, J lost 1 base, and 15 bases lay in between. Germline lookup yields CDR1 ENHRY and CDR2 SYGVKD. The CDR3 runs 16 residues.

The table lists this clone with a few counts. The chain couples TRBV30 to TRBJ1-1; no firm D call. Trimming pared 3 bases from V and 8 bases from J, leaving 7 bases between. CDR1 is GTSNPN and CDR2 is SVGIG in the germline V gene (reference sequence). CDR3 length equals 10 residues. CDR3 DNA: TGTGCCTGGAGGGAGCTAGAAGCTTTCTTT. It specifies CAWRELEAFF.